A selection of T cell receptor beta chains follows, all from one sample in a study of shared clonotypes between healthy human individuals. Profiled with immunoSEQ multiplex PCR; TCRdb holds only in-frame clones, not every one. The sample records roughly 2,500,000 clones, approximately 93% being singletons. Input material: naive CD4+ T cells from PBMCs. These receptors were obtained from a man aged 18 to 35 in good health. Some clones in this sample may be carry-over from other donors' samples. Both conserved end residues are part of each CDR3. A D gene is named only where the DNA matches it firmly. Part of the rows lack a size; the others show once, few, many or a class for expanded clones.

clone size: once; J gene: TRBJ2-7; V gene: TRBV5-1; D gene: -; CDR3 protein: CASSYGTAARGSYEQYF; CDR3 DNA: TGCGCCAGCAGCTACGGGACTGCGGCTAGGGGCTCCTACGAGCAGTACTTC
clone size: -; J gene: TRBJ2-3; V gene: TRBV7-8; D gene: -; CDR3 protein: CASSLGETGKPSDTQYF; CDR3 DNA: TGTGCCAGCAGCTTAGGCGAGACGGGGAAGCCATCAGATACGCAGTATTTT
clone size: -; J gene: TRBJ2-3; V gene: TRBV20-1; D gene: -; CDR3 protein: CSATGTDTQYF; CDR3 DNA: TGCAGTGCTACGGGGACAGATACGCAGTATTTT
clone size: -; J gene: TRBJ1-3; V gene: TRBV7-2; D gene: -; CDR3 protein: CASQPGRGAGNTIYF; CDR3 DNA: TGTGCCAGCCAACCTGGCCGGGGGGCAGGAAACACCATATATTTT
clone size: once; J gene: TRBJ2-1; V gene: TRBV7-3; D gene: -; CDR3 protein: CASSLPSSQQFF; CDR3 DNA: TGTGCCAGCAGCTTACCATCTTCGCAGCAGTTCTTC
clone size: -; J gene: TRBJ1-4; V gene: TRBV7-9; D gene: -; CDR3 protein: CATRLRAANEKLFF; CDR3 DNA: TGTGCCACGCGGTTGAGGGCGGCTAATGAAAAACTGTTTTTT
clone size: -; J gene: TRBJ1-1; V gene: TRBV29-1; D gene: -; CDR3 protein: CSVEVHLGLTEAFF; CDR3 DNA: TGCAGCGTTGAAGTACACCTCGGATTGACGGAAGCTTTCTTT
clone size: -; J gene: TRBJ2-7; V gene: TRBV21-1; D gene: -; CDR3 protein: CASSKVGGTDYEQYF; CDR3 DNA: TGTGCCAGCAGCAAAGTGGGTGGGACAGACTACGAGCAGTACTTC
clone size: -; J gene: TRBJ2-2; V gene: TRBV11-3; D gene: -; CDR3 protein: CASSGQLTGELFF; CDR3 DNA: TGTGCCAGCAGTGGACAGCTCACCGGGGAGCTGTTTTTT
clone size: -; J gene: TRBJ1-2; V gene: TRBV11-2; D gene: TRBD1; CDR3 protein: CASSLTGAYGYTF; CDR3 DNA: TGTGCCAGCAGTCTCACAGGGGCCTATGGCTACACCTTC
clone size: -; J gene: TRBJ1-2; V gene: TRBV29-1; D gene: -; CDR3 protein: CSVETWVGYGYTF; CDR3 DNA: TGCAGCGTTGAGACGTGGGTTGGCTATGGCTACACCTTC
clone size: few; J gene: TRBJ1-2; V gene: TRBV29-1; D gene: TRBD1; CDR3 protein: CSVGGRDGRRDGYTF; CDR3 DNA: TGCAGCGTAGGGGGCCGGGACGGCCGTCGAGATGGCTACACCTTC
clone size: -; J gene: TRBJ2-5; V gene: TRBV30; D gene: -; CDR3 protein: CAWSSGVAQYF; CDR3 DNA: TGTGCCTGGAGTTCAGGGGTGGCCCAGTACTTC
clone size: -; J gene: TRBJ2-7; V gene: TRBV18; D gene: -; CDR3 protein: CASSPPPGTGISEQYF; CDR3 DNA: TGTGCCAGCTCACCACCCCCTGGCACAGGTATAAGCGAGCAGTACTTC
clone size: -; J gene: TRBJ2-7; V gene: TRBV18; D gene: TRBD1; CDR3 protein: CASSLGQVYYEQYF; CDR3 DNA: TGTGCCAGCTCACTGGGACAGGTGTATTACGAGCAGTACTTC
clone size: -; J gene: TRBJ1-6; V gene: TRBV4-2; D gene: -; CDR3 protein: CASSQDLGNSPLHF; CDR3 DNA: TGTGCCAGCAGCCAAGATTTGGGGAATTCACCCCTCCACTTT
clone size: -; J gene: TRBJ1-1; V gene: TRBV18; D gene: -; CDR3 protein: CASSPVPGSGTEAFF; CDR3 DNA: TGTGCCAGCTCACCAGTCCCGGGATCGGGCACTGAAGCTTTCTTT
clone size: -; J gene: TRBJ1-2; V gene: TRBV28; D gene: TRBD1; CDR3 protein: CATPGQGGYGYTF; CDR3 DNA: TGTGCCACTCCGGGACAGGGGGGGTATGGCTACACCTTC
clone size: once; J gene: TRBJ2-7; V gene: TRBV7-9; D gene: TRBD2; CDR3 protein: CASSPNIVAGTYEQYF; CDR3 DNA: TGTGCCAGCAGCCCCAACATTGTAGCGGGAACGTACGAGCAGTACTTC
clone size: -; J gene: TRBJ1-5; V gene: TRBV5-7; D gene: -; CDR3 protein: CASSLVGQRYQPQHF; CDR3 DNA: TGTGCCAGCAGCTTGGTAGGACAGCGGTATCAGCCCCAGCATTTT
clone size: -; J gene: TRBJ2-7; V gene: TRBV7-2; D gene: -; CDR3 protein: CASSSSPPGTPGYEQYF; CDR3 DNA: TGTGCCAGCAGCTCTAGCCCCCCCGGGACACCTGGCTACGAGCAGTACTTC
clone size: -; J gene: TRBJ1-1; V gene: TRBV2; D gene: -; CDR3 protein: CASRVGAEAFF; CDR3 DNA: TGTGCCAGCAGGGTAGGGGCTGAAGCTTTCTTT
clone size: once; J gene: TRBJ2-5; V gene: TRBV28; D gene: TRBD2; CDR3 protein: CASRLTSVETQYF; CDR3 DNA: TGTGCCAGCAGACTGACTAGCGTTGAGACCCAGTACTTC
clone size: once; J gene: TRBJ2-3; V gene: TRBV2; D gene: -; CDR3 protein: CASMGEFGTDTQYF; CDR3 DNA: TGTGCCAGCATGGGGGAGTTTGGCACAGATACGCAGTATTTT
clone size: -; J gene: TRBJ2-3; V gene: TRBV7-9; D gene: TRBD2; CDR3 protein: CASSPAGGPMDTQYF; CDR3 DNA: TGTGCCAGCAGCCCGGCGGGAGGCCCCATGGATACGCAGTATTTT
clone size: -; J gene: TRBJ2-1; V gene: TRBV11-3; D gene: TRBD2; CDR3 protein: CARGASRGSTPSSYNEQFF; CDR3 DNA: TGTGCCAGGGGTGCGTCGCGCGGGAGCACCCCGAGCTCCTACAATGAGCAGTTCTTC
clone size: -; J gene: TRBJ2-1; V gene: TRBV5-1; D gene: -; CDR3 protein: CASSLVVAPTYYNEQFF; CDR3 DNA: TGCGCCAGCAGCTTGGTGGTAGCCCCGACATACTACAATGAGCAGTTCTTC
clone size: -; J gene: TRBJ2-3; V gene: TRBV28; D gene: -; CDR3 protein: CASSWAGMRNTDTQYF; CDR3 DNA: TGTGCCAGCAGTTGGGCAGGGATGCGTAACACAGATACGCAGTATTTT
clone size: once; J gene: TRBJ1-2; V gene: TRBV6-4; D gene: TRBD1; CDR3 protein: CASSPGGGVGGYTF; CDR3 DNA: TGTGCCAGCAGCCCTGGAGGGGGCGTAGGTGGCTACACCTTC
clone size: -; J gene: TRBJ1-2; V gene: TRBV9; D gene: TRBD1; CDR3 protein: CASSARDRGDGYTF; CDR3 DNA: TGTGCCAGCAGCGCCCGGGACAGGGGAGATGGCTACACCTTC
clone size: -; J gene: TRBJ2-7; V gene: TRBV9; D gene: TRBD1; CDR3 protein: CASSGTGLVFDEQYF; CDR3 DNA: TGTGCCAGCAGCGGGACAGGGCTAGTCTTCGACGAGCAGTACTTC
clone size: once; J gene: TRBJ2-5; V gene: TRBV5-1; D gene: -; CDR3 protein: CASSLMRVGETQYF; CDR3 DNA: TGCGCCAGCAGCTTGATGAGGGTCGGGGAGACCCAGTACTTC
clone size: -; J gene: TRBJ2-5; V gene: TRBV5-4; D gene: -; CDR3 protein: CASSLGFQETQYF; CDR3 DNA: TGTGCCAGCAGCTTGGGTTTTCAAGAGACCCAGTACTTC
clone size: -; J gene: TRBJ2-5; V gene: TRBV18; D gene: TRBD1; CDR3 protein: CASSRDSQETQYF; CDR3 DNA: TGTGCCAGCTCACGGGACAGCCAAGAGACCCAGTACTTC
clone size: -; J gene: TRBJ1-3; V gene: TRBV7-2; D gene: -; CDR3 protein: CASSLGPGRGNTIYF; CDR3 DNA: TGTGCCAGCAGCTTAGGGCCGGGAAGGGGAAACACCATATATTTT